There are a few counts of the clone carrying this TCR beta chain. The target antigen is unknown. Regarding treatment: roughly ten-day PBMC culture with coronavirus spike peptide pools or control peptides (ViraFEST assay). One should note that the unexposed donor's CD4+ T cells were collected before the COVID-19 pandemic (2011-2018). ViraFEST stimulated the growth of antigen-specific T cells using peptide pools and subsequently profiled their TCRs by sequencing. Negative selection yielded CD4+ T cells from day-10 cultures. This sample stems from a study of vaccination and CD4 T cells after COVID-19. Study-wide context: Cells received overlapping spike peptides from SARS-CoV-2, HCoV-NL63, HCoV-OC43 and HCoV-229E as stimulation. Study-level findings and limits: The researchers studied relatively few convalescent patients and omitted early post-infection timepoints.

CDR3 length: 15 amino acids. V lost 3 bases, J lost 0 bases, and 4 bases stayed unmatched. Germline loops: CDR1 MNHNS, CDR2 SASEGT. The Oncomine TCR Beta short-read assay generated sequence data from the DNA of cultured CD4+ T cells. Investigators obtained genomic DNA by extraction from cultured CD4+ T cells. TCRdb redid the calling of the PCR reads with MiXCR, one entry per CDR3 protein. Of roughly 11,000 distinct CDR3 sequences listed, more than 35% are singletons. The specimen sequenced was CD4+ T cells from blood, cultured in vitro. This receptor was obtained from a human donor in good health. The rearrangement links TRBV6-1 to TRBJ2-7; TRBD2 agrees at 8 bases. CDR3 DNA sequence: TGTGCCAGCAGTGAGGAAGCGGGAGTCTCCTACGAGCAGTACTTC. Protein: CASSEEAGVSYEQYF.